One T cell receptor (beta chain) is described in this entry. Germline V gene lookup returns CDR1 GTSNPN and CDR2 SVGIG (reference sequence). This CDR3 is 13 amino acids long. V was cut by 5 bases and J by 3 bases, with 11 bases left in between. With random hexamers, roughly 0.45 to 1 ug RNA was reverse transcribed. MiXCR, run by TCRdb on the immunoSEQ multiplex PCR reads, gives a single entry per CDR3 protein. Here the sample spans 200,000 to 300,000 distinct CDR3 sequences, less than 96% being singletons. These data originate in a study of CD8 T cells in Susac syndrome. Across the whole study: There were Susac syndrome patients who were therapy-naive at blood draw, others on corticosteroids, and others on intravenous immunoglobulin alone.

Patients with Susac syndrome met diagnostic criteria that were recently defined for definite or probable disease. The rearrangement links TRBV30 to TRBJ1-5, with D tentatively TRBD1 (6 bases). This TCR was sampled from a human donor with Susac syndrome. The specimen sequenced was CD4+ T cells from PBMCs. In nucleotides, the CDR3 is TGTGCCTGGGCGGCAGGGGTCAATCAGCCCCAGCATTTT. Its protein product is CAWAAGVNQPQHF.